This T cell receptor (beta chain) was sequenced during a study of shared clonotypes between healthy human individuals. In regard to this clone: The target antigen is unknown.

The CDR3 covers 15 residues. Study-level findings and limits: Shared across several donors were around 5% of the naive CD4 clonotypes.

Genomic DNA belonging to each subset was distributed in equal measure over several immunoSEQ plates. Data came from immunoSEQ multiplex PCR; TCRdb stores just in-frame clones and leaves some out. The sample holds 2 million to 2.5 million clones, 80% to 95% seen once. Sequencing used naive CD4+ T cells from PBMCs. The subset is: CD45RA+ positively selected. This clonotype was sampled from a man between 18 and 35 years old in good health. Some clones in this sample may be carry-over from other donors' samples. J is TRBJ1-5 and V is TRBV1; the table's D call TRBD1 went unverified against the DNA. TRBV1 is deemed a pseudogene. This chain's CDR3 is CTSSQSGLRNQPQHF. The CDR3 nucleotides read TGCACCAGCAGCCAGTCAGGCTTGCGTAATCAGCCCCAGCATTTT.